This entry lists 18 T cell receptor beta chains sequenced from one sample in a study of blood T cell repertoires in COVID-19. TCRdb's copy holds only in-frame clones and misses some; the assay was immunoSEQ multiplex PCR. This table holds roughly 280,000 clones, around 85% found once. The sample was peripheral blood. These receptors all stem from an older woman with acute or convalescent COVID-19.

This rearrangement joins TRBV6-5 to TRBJ2-5, with 7 bases that match TRBD2. From germline, CDR1 is MNHEY and CDR2 SVGAGI. The CDR3 extends over 15 amino acids. The V and J ends lost 7 bases and 1 base, in that order; junction bases with no gene match: 9. CDR3 residues: CASKGKLAVQETQYF. In nucleotides, the CDR3 is TGTGCCAGCAAGGGAAAGCTAGCGGTCCAAGAGACCCAGTACTTC.

V is TRBV7-6 and J is TRBJ1-6; 8 nucleotides align to TRBD1. Unmatched junction bases numbered 5, after V lost 1 base and J lost 6 bases. The CDR3 contains 16 residues. Germline V gene sequence: CDR1 SGHVS, CDR2 FNYEAQ. CDR3 in DNA: TGTGCCAGCAGCTTAGTATCACAGGGGGGTAATTCACCCCTCCACTTT. It encodes CASSLVSQGGNSPLHF.

This clone was seen a few times. The chain carries TRBV6-6 and TRBJ2-2; TRBD2 matches at 7 bases. V was pared by 2 bases and J by 7 bases, with 4 bases of the junction left unmatched. CDR3 size: 14 residues. Germline-derived CDR1 and CDR2 are MNHNY and SVGAGI (reference sequence). CDR3 amino acids: CASSYPQRDGELFF. CDR3 DNA sequence: TGTGCCAGCAGTTACCCCCAGCGGGACGGGGAGCTGTTTTTT.

This clone was detected only once. The gene calls are TRBV1 and TRBJ1-2; the table names TRBD1, a call not compared with the DNA. TRBV1 counts as a pseudogene. CDR3 length equals 16 residues. The CDR3 here is CTSSQGYPGHLYGYTF. The CDR3 nucleotides are TGCACCAGCAGCCAGGGTTACCCGGGACACCTCTATGGCTACACCTTC.

CDR3 nucleotides: TGTGCCTGGACTCGGGGGAGCACAGATACGCAGTATTTT. It encodes CAWTRGSTDTQYF. The rearrangement uses TRBV30 and TRBJ2-3; a possible D gene is TRBD2 (6 bases). V was trimmed by 4 bases and J by 0 bases, leaving 8 bases between them. The CDR3 totals 13 residues. Germline V gives CDR1 GTSNPN, CDR2 SVGIG (reference sequence).

The chain is built from TRBV2 and TRBJ2-7; D is possibly TRBD1 (6 bases). The CDR3 covers 14 residues. The germline V and J ends were trimmed by 7 bases and 1 base, with 14 bases remaining between them. From germline, CDR1 is SNHLY and CDR2 FYNNEI. For the CDR3, the DNA is TGTGCCAGCATCAACAGGGATGGTTCCTACGAGCAGTACTTC. Its translation is CASINRDGSYEQYF.

The rearrangement links TRBV19 to TRBJ1-4; D may be TRBD1 (5 bases). Deletions cut 6 bases from V and 4 bases from J, with 18 bases between. This CDR3 has 16 amino acids. In germline, CDR1 is LNHDA, CDR2 SQIVND (reference sequence). The CDR3 region is CASRNAGGPYNEKLFF. The DNA for the CDR3 is TGTGCCAGTAGAAACGCGGGGGGACCGTATAATGAAAAACTGTTTTTT.

CDR3 sequence reads: CASSHPGTELNGYTF. The CDR3 DNA reads as TGTGCCAGCAGCCACCCCGGGACAGAGTTAAATGGCTACACCTTC. The genes are TRBV7-9 and TRBJ1-2; 7 bases are shared with TRBD1. The CDR3 has 15 residues. CDR1 is SEHNR and CDR2 is FQNEAQ in the germline V gene (reference sequence). With 5 bases clipped from V and 6 bases from J, the junction kept 12 bases outside the gene matches.

The chain links TRBV5-4 to TRBJ2-7, with 7 bases identical to TRBD1. CDR1 and CDR2 from the germline V gene are SGHNT and YYREEE (reference sequence). The CDR3 is 15 residues long. V gave up 1 base and J gave up 1 base; unmatched junction bases: 5. This CDR3 reads CASSLYPTGSYEQYF. The DNA for the CDR3 is TGTGCCAGCAGCTTGTACCCGACAGGGTCCTACGAGCAGTACTTC.

The chain combines TRBV2 with TRBJ2-3; 7 bases are a match to TRBD1. Germline trimming cut 3 bases from V and 5 bases from J; bases unmatched to any gene: 8. Germline CDR1 reads SNHLY; CDR2 reads FYNNEI. The CDR3 consists of 15 residues. The CDR3 DNA is TGTGCCAGCAGTGAGCAGGGGGTGGTTGGAGATACGCAGTATTTT. Translation gives CASSEQGVVGDTQYF.

Notes on this clone: The sample holds other DNA sequences that translate to the same CDR3. The V gene is TRBV18, the J gene TRBJ2-1; D perhaps matches TRBD1 (5 bases). Trimming cost V 3 bases and J 6 bases, with 9 bases left between them. CDR1 and CDR2 from the germline V gene are KGHSH and LQKENI. The CDR3 length is 13 residues. The CDR3 sequence is CASSPGRSNEQFF. Written as DNA, the CDR3 is TGTGCCAGCTCACCGGGGCGAAGCAATGAGCAGTTCTTC.

The chain is built from TRBV20-1 and TRBJ2-1; tentatively, D is TRBD1 (5 bases). V was trimmed by 2 bases and J by 7 bases, leaving 6 bases between them. Germline values: CDR1 DFQATT, CDR2 SNEGSKA (reference sequence). The CDR3 covers 11 residues. DNA of the CDR3: TGCAGTGCTAGAAAGGGGAATGAGCAGTTCTTC. Its translation: CSARKGNEQFF.

The J gene is TRBJ1-1, the V gene TRBV18; TRBD1 agrees at 11 bases. This CDR3 is 16 amino acids long. Germline-derived CDR1 and CDR2 are KGHSH and LQKENI. V was pared by 3 bases and J by 7 bases, with 10 bases of the junction left unmatched. The CDR3 loop is CASSPSDRGLISEAFF. The DNA of the CDR3 is TGTGCCAGCTCACCGTCGGACAGGGGGCTTATTAGTGAAGCTTTCTTT.

The chain joins TRBV13 to TRBJ1-2; 8 positions match TRBD1. CDR1 PRHDT and CDR2 FYEKMQ come from the germline V gene (reference sequence). The CDR3 has 14 residues. V trimming: 10 bases; J trimming: 3 bases; junction bases outside the gene matches: 10. The CDR3 sequence is CATTLIQGDYGYTF. CDR3 in DNA: TGTGCCACGACCTTAATACAGGGGGACTATGGCTACACCTTC. Using reference TRBV13 and TRBJ1-2 for the parts outside the CDR3, the full variable domain is AAGVIQSPRHLIKEKRETATLKCYPIPRHDTVYWYQQGPGQDPQFLISFYEKMQSDKGSIPDRFSAQQFSDYHSELNMSSLELGDSALYFCATTLIQGDYGYTFGSGTRLTVV.

The chain links TRBV5-1 to TRBJ1-4; 9 nucleotides line up with TRBD1. The CDR3 extends over 15 amino acids. Germline-derived CDR1 and CDR2 are SGHRS and YFSETQ. The trim removed 1 base at V and 8 bases at J, leaving 6 bases unmatched. The CDR3 here is CASSLLGTGLEKLFF. The DNA for the CDR3 is TGCGCCAGCAGCTTGCTAGGGACAGGGTTAGAAAAACTGTTTTTT.

This clone was recorded a few times. The chain is built from TRBV29-1 and TRBJ1-1; D is unresolved. CDR3 length: 12 amino acids. The germline V and J ends were trimmed by 0 bases and 4 bases, with 6 bases remaining between them. CDR1 SQVTM and CDR2 ANQGSEA come from the germline V gene. The CDR3 is CSVEDMSTEAFF. For the CDR3, the DNA is TGCAGCGTTGAAGATATGAGCACTGAAGCTTTCTTT.

The chain couples TRBV30 to TRBJ2-7, with a weak D call TRBD1 (6 bases). Between the trimmed V and J ends, which lost 8 bases and 5 bases, there was a span of 7 bases. CDR1 and CDR2 from the germline V gene are GTSNPN and SVGIG (reference sequence). This CDR3 is built from 9 residues. The CDR3: CAAGDEQYF. The DNA of the CDR3 is TGTGCCGCAGGGGACGAGCAGTACTTC.

V is TRBV2 and J is TRBJ2-3, with TRBD1 matching over 8 bases. The CDR3 has 15 amino acids. Germline V gene lookup returns CDR1 SNHLY and CDR2 FYNNEI. V was pared by 6 bases and J by 4 bases, with 9 bases of the junction left unmatched. Here the CDR3 reads CASRGQGKRADTQYF. CDR3 DNA sequence: TGTGCCAGCAGAGGACAGGGTAAAAGGGCAGATACGCAGTATTTT. The full variable domain, completed using reference TRBV2 and TRBJ2-3, is EPEVTQTPSHQVTQMGQEVILRCVPISNHLYFYWYRQILGQKVEFLVSFYNNEISEKSEIFDDQFSVERPDGSNFTLKIRSTKLEDSAMYFCASRGQGKRADTQYFGPGTRLTVL.